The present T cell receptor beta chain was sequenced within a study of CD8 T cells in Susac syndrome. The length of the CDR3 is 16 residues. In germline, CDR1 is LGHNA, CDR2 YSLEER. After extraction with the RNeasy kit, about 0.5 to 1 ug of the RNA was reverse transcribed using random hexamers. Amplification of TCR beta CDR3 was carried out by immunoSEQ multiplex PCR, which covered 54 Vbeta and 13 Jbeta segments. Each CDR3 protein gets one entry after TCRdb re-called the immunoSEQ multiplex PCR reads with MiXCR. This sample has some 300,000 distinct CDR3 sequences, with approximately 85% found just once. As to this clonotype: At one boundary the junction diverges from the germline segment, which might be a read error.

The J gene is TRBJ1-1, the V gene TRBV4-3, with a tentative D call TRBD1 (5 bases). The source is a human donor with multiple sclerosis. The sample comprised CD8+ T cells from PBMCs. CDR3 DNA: TGCGCCAGCAGCCAAGGCGTGAGGGGTAAGGGCACTGAAGCCTTCTTT. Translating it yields CASSQGVRGKGTEAFF.